Listed below are T cell receptor beta chains from one sample, sequenced in a study of T cells in Graves' hyperthyroidism and ophthalmopathy. Each CDR3 protein is one row after TCRdb ran MiXCR on the multiplex PCR reads. The data contain around 700,000 distinct CDR3 sequences, about 19% of them singletons. The sequenced sample was blood. The receptors shown here come from a woman aged 45-60 years with Graves' hyperthyroidism that later progressed to Graves' ophthalmopathy. Both conserved end residues are part of each CDR3. D genes are given only for firm matches. Some rows have no size entry. The others give once, few or many, or a class for an expanded clone.

NA	TRBV19	TRBJ1-1	few	CASSMVTEAFF	TGTGCCAGTAGTATGGTCACTGAAGCTTTCTTT
TRBD2	TRBV7-8	TRBJ2-5	many	CASSLAPAGRETQYF	TGTGCCAGCAGCTTAGCTCCAGCGGGGCGAGAGACCCAGTACTTC
NA	TRBV7-2	TRBJ1-1	many	CASSGRWGDTEAFF	TGTGCCAGCAGCGGCAGGTGGGGAGACACTGAAGCTTTCTTT
TRBD1	TRBV5-5	TRBJ1-2	NA	CASSFIEQGAGGYTF	TGTGCCAGCAGCTTTATCGAACAGGGGGCAGGGGGCTACACCTTC
NA	TRBV24-1	TRBJ2-3	few	CATSDLLGGDTQYF	TGTGCCACCAGTGATTTGCTGGGGGGAGATACGCAGTATTTT
NA	TRBV7-9	TRBJ1-5	few	CASSVDGESNQPQHF	TGTGCCAGCAGCGTGGATGGAGAGAGCAATCAGCCCCAGCATTTT
NA	TRBV29-1	TRBJ2-5	many	CSVEKETQYF	TGCAGCGTTGAGAAAGAGACCCAGTACTTC
NA	TRBV3-1	TRBJ1-5	many	CASSQDTLRGQPQHF	TGTGCCAGCAGCCAAGATACGTTGAGAGGTCAGCCCCAGCATTTT
NA	TRBV6-2/TRBV6-3	TRBJ2-2	NA	CASGRSTLANTGELFF	TGTGCCAGCGGGCGTAGCACCCTCGCGAACACCGGGGAGCTGTTTTTT
NA	TRBV6-2/TRBV6-3	TRBJ2-1	NA	CASSKTRVSGQFF	TGTGCCAGCAGCAAAACACGGGTTTCAGGGCAGTTCTTC
NA	TRBV7-9	TRBJ1-2	few	CASSLGVGGRGYGYTF	TGTGCCAGCAGCTTAGGAGTGGGGGGGCGCGGCTATGGCTACACCTTC
NA	TRBV5-6	TRBJ1-6	few	CASSLVQGTVNSPLHF	TGTGCCAGCAGCTTGGTACAGGGTACCGTAAATTCACCCCTCCACTTT
TRBD1	TRBV11-2	TRBJ1-1	many	CASSWGTGRRNTEAFF	TGTGCCAGCAGCTGGGGGACAGGGAGGCGGAACACTGAAGCTTTCTTT
TRBD2	TRBV20-1	TRBJ2-1	many	CSAREISRGGFDEQFF	TGCAGTGCTAGAGAGATTTCGCGGGGGGGCTTCGATGAGCAGTTCTTC
TRBD1	TRBV11-2	TRBJ2-5	many	CASSPGDRRQETQYF	TGTGCCAGCAGCCCGGGGGACAGGAGACAAGAGACCCAGTACTTC
TRBD1	TRBV5-1	TRBJ1-1	NA	CASSPGTARSTEAFF	TGCGCCAGCAGCCCCGGGACAGCTAGAAGCACTGAAGCTTTCTTT
NA	TRBV29-1	TRBJ1-1	many	CSAYTWGGTEAFF	TGCAGCGCCTACACCTGGGGCGGCACTGAAGCTTTCTTT
NA	TRBV6-1	TRBJ2-3	NA	CASSQGGRRATDTQYF	TGTGCCAGCAGCCAGGGGGGGCGGAGAGCCACAGATACGCAGTATTTT
NA	TRBV5-1	TRBJ1-1	many	CASSLEGQGAFF	TGCGCCAGCAGCTTGGAGGGACAAGGAGCTTTCTTT
NA	TRBV4-1	TRBJ2-7	few	CASSLKTGPYEQYF	TGCGCCAGCAGCCTTAAGACAGGACCCTACGAGCAGTACTTC
TRBD2	TRBV2	TRBJ2-3	many	CASSGGLAGPTDTQYF	TGTGCCAGCAGTGGGGGACTAGCGGGGCCCACAGATACGCAGTATTTT
NA	TRBV5-4	TRBJ1-2	few	CASSLAGPINYGYTF	TGTGCCAGCAGCTTGGCCGGTCCTATCAACTATGGCTACACCTTC
NA	TRBV11-3	TRBJ1-6	few	CASSLLTDDNSPLHF	TGTGCCAGCAGCTTACTCACGGACGATAATTCACCCCTCCACTTT
TRBD1	TRBV19	TRBJ2-3	NA	CASSIGRQGRDTQYF	TGTGCCAGTAGTATAGGGAGACAGGGACGGGATACGCAGTATTTT
NA	TRBV15	TRBJ2-7	NA	CATSTTETYEQYF	TGTGCCACCAGCACAACAGAGACCTACGAGCAGTACTTC